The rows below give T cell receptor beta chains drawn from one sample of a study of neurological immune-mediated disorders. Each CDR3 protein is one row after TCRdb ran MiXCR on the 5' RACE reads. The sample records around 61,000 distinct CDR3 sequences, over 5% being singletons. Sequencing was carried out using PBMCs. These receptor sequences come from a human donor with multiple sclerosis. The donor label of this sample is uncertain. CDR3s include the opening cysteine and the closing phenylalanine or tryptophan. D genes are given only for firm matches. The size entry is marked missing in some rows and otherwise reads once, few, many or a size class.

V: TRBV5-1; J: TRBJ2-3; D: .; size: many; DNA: TGCGCCAGCAGCCCGGGCCTTAGAGTCGATACGCAGTATTTT; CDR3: CASSPGLRVDTQYF
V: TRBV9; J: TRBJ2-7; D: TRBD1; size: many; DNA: TGTGCCAGCAGCGTAGCGACAGGGGGCTTCTACGAGCAGTACTTC; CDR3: CASSVATGGFYEQYF
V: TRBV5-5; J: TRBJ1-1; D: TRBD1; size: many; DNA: TGTGCCAGCAGCGCTGACAGGGGGCTCGGCACTGAAGCTTTCTTT; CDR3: CASSADRGLGTEAFF
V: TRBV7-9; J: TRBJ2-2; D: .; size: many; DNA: TGTGCCAGCAGCGTAACAGGGCCCTTTAAAGCGGAGCTGTTTTTT; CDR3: CASSVTGPFKAELFF
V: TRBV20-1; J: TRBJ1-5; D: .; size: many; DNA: TGCAGTGCTAGCCGCACCGGGACAAACGATCAGCCCCAGCATTTT; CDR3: CSASRTGTNDQPQHF
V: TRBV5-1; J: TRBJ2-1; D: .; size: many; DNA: TGCGCCAGCAGCCCGGGACACGGTGAGCAGTTCTTC; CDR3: CASSPGHGEQFF
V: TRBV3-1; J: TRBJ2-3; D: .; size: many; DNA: TGTGCCAGCAGCCATCAGGGGACAGATACGCAGTATTTT; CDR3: CASSHQGTDTQYF
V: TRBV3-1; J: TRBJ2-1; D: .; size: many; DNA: TGTGCCAGCAGCCAAGGCGGCCATGAGCAGTTCTTC; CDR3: CASSQGGHEQFF
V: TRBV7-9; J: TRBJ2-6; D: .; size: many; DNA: TGTGCCAGCAGCTTCGCAAGAGGGACCCTATTAAGCTCTGGGGCCAACGTCCTGACTTTC; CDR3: CASSFARGTLLSSGANVLTF
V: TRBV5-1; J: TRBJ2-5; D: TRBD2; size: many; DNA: TGCGCCAGCAGCTTGGGACCCGCGGGGGGTCAAGAGACCCAGTACTTC; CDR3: CASSLGPAGGQETQYF
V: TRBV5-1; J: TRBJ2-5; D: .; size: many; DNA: TGCGCCAGCAGCTACTACAGGGATCCCGATGAAGAGACCCAGTACTTC; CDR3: CASSYYRDPDEETQYF
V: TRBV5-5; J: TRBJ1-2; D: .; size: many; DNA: TGTGCCAGCAGCTTGTGGGGGGATCCCTATGGCTACACCTTC; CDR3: CASSLWGDPYGYTF
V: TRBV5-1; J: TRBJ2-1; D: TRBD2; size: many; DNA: TGCGCCAGCAGCAAAGGACTAGCGGGGTACAATGAGCAGTTCTTC; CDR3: CASSKGLAGYNEQFF
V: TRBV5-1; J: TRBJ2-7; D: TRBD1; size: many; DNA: TGCGCCAGCAGCAAATACTTGGCCGGGACAGGGTCCTACGAGCAGTACTTC; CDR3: CASSKYLAGTGSYEQYF
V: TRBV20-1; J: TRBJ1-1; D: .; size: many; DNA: TGCAGTGCTAGAGATCCCCGGGGGAAGGACACTGAAGCTTTCTTT; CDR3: CSARDPRGKDTEAFF
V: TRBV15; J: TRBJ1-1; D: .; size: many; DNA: TGTGCCACCAGCAGAGATGGATTAAGGGGCACTGAAGCTTTCTTT; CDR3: CATSRDGLRGTEAFF
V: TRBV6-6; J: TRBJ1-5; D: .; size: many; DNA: TGTGCCGCGGGAAGGGAGGATCAGCCCCAGCATTTT; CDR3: CAAGREDQPQHF
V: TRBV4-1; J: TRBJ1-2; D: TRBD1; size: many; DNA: TGCGCCAGCAGCCGCACCGCAGGGGGCAATAACTATGGCTACACCTTC; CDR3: CASSRTAGGNNYGYTF
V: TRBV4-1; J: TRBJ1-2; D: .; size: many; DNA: TGCGCCAGCAGCCTCTTGATTGGTGGGGGGCGAACTGGCTACACCTTC; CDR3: CASSLLIGGGRTGYTF
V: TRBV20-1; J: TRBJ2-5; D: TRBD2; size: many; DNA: TGCAGTGCTTACCCTAGCGGGAGCCAAGAGACCCAGTACTTC; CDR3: CSAYPSGSQETQYF
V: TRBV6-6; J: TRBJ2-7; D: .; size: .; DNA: TGTGCCAGCAGCCGCCTCCGCGGCCCCGAGCAGTACTTC; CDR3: CASSRLRGPEQYF
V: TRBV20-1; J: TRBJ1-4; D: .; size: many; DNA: TGCAGTGCTAGAGGCAATCAGGAAAAACTGTTTTTT; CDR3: CSARGNQEKLFF
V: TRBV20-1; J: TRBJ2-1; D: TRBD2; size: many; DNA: TGCAGTGCAACCGGGACTAGCGGCTTCGGTGAGCAGTTCTTC; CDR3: CSATGTSGFGEQFF
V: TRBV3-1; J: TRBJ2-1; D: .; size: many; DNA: TGTGCCAGCAGCCAAGCGACCGGAAGATCCTACAATGAGCAGTTCTTC; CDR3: CASSQATGRSYNEQFF
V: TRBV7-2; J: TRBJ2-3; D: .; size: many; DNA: TGTGCCAGCAGCTTAAGCGGTAGGGAGTCAGATACGCAGTATTTT; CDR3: CASSLSGRESDTQYF
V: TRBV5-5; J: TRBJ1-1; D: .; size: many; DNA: TGTGCCAGCAGCTTGGAGGGGAACACTGAAGCTTTCTTT; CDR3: CASSLEGNTEAFF
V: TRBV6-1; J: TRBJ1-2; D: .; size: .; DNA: TGTGCCAGCAGTGAAGCGGGCGGGTATGGCTACACCTTC; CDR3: CASSEAGGYGYTF
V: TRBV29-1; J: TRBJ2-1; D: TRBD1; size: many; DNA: TGCAGCGCACAGGGGGCTGGGTCCTACAATGAGCAGTTCTTC; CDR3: CSAQGAGSYNEQFF
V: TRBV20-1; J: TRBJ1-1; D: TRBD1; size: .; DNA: TGCAGTGCTAGAGTCACCAGGGGGGGATACACTGAAGCTTTCTTT; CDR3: CSARVTRGGYTEAFF
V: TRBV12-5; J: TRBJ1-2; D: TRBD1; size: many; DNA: TGTGCTAGTGGTTTCGCACTGGGACAGGCCCACTATGGCTACACCTTC; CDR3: CASGFALGQAHYGYTF
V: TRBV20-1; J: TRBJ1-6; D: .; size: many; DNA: TGCAGTGCAAGTCTTCGGGGGACGAATTCACCCCTCCACTTT; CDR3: CSASLRGTNSPLHF
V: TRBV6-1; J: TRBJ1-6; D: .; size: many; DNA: TGTGCCAGCACGGTAAAAGGGCGGGATGATTCACCCCTCCACTTT; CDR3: CASTVKGRDDSPLHF
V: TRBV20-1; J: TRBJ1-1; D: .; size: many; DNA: TGCAGTGTACAGGGCTGGGTCGCTTTCTTT; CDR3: CSVQGWVAFF
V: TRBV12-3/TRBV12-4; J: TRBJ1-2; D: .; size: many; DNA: TGTGCCAGCAGTTTAGTATGGGGTACGGGAGGCTACACCTTC; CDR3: CASSLVWGTGGYTF
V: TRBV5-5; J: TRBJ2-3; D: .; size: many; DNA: TGTGCCAGCAGCTTGATAAGGGGCACGATGGGGATGGTGCCGGATACGCAGTATTTT; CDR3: CASSLIRGTMGMVPDTQYF
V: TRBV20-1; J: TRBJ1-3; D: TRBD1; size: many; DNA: TGCAGTGCTCCGGACAGGGTGGGGGAAAACACCATATATTTT; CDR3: CSAPDRVGENTIYF
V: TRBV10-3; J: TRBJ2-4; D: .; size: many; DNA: TGTGCCATCAGTGACCGGCCCGGGGCCAAAAACATTCAGTACTTC; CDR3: CAISDRPGAKNIQYF
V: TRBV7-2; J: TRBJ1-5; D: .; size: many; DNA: TGTGCCAGCAGCTTGGCGGGCGGGGGATTTCAGCCCCAGCATTTT; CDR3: CASSLAGGGFQPQHF
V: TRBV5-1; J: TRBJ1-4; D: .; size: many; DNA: TGCGCCAGCAGCTTACAGGGAACTGAAAAACTGTTTTTT; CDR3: CASSLQGTEKLFF
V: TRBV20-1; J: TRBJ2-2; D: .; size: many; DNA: TGCAGTGCTAGAGATGAAGGCGGGGAGCTGTTTTTT; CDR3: CSARDEGGELFF
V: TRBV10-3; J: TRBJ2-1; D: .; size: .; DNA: .; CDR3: CATQGNHYSGANVLTFGAHNEQFF
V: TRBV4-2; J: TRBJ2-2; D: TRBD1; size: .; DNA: TGTGCCAGCAGCCAAGAAGGGACAGGGTCCGCGAACACCGGGGAGCTGTTTTTT; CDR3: CASSQEGTGSANTGELFF
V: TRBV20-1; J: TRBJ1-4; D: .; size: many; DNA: TGCAGTGCCGCCAGGGGCTCTAATGAAAAACTGTTTTTT; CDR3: CSAARGSNEKLFF
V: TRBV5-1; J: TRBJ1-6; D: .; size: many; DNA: TGCGCCAGCAGCTTGGTGTCGGGTCGTCATAATTCACCCCTCCACTTT; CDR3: CASSLVSGRHNSPLHF
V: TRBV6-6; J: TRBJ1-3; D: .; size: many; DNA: TGTGCCAGCAACAGACAAACTGGAAACACCATATATTTT; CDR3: CASNRQTGNTIYF
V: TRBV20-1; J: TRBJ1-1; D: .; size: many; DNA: TGCAGTGCTTCGGGGGCAGGGGACTTCATGAACACTGAAGCTTTCTTT; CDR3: CSASGAGDFMNTEAFF
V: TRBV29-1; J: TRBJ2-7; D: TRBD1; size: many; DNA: TGCAGCGTTGAGAAGGGACAGGCCGGTCTCGTGGTCGAGCAGTACTTC; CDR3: CSVEKGQAGLVVEQYF
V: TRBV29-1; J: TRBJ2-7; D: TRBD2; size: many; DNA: TGCAGCGTTGAAGAAGGCGGGGGGGCAGAAGAGCAGTACTTC; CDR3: CSVEEGGGAEEQYF
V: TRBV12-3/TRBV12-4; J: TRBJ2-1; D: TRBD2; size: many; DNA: TGTGCCAGCAGTTTGGGGCGGGGGAAGAACAATGAGCAGTTCTTC; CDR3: CASSLGRGKNNEQFF
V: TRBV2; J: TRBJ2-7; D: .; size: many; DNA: TGTGCCAGCTGGGGAACAGGTAACTACGAGCAGTACTTC; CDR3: CASWGTGNYEQYF
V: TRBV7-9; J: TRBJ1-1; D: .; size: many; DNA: TGTGCCAGCAGCTTAATGGAAGACACTGAAGCTTTCTTT; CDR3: CASSLMEDTEAFF